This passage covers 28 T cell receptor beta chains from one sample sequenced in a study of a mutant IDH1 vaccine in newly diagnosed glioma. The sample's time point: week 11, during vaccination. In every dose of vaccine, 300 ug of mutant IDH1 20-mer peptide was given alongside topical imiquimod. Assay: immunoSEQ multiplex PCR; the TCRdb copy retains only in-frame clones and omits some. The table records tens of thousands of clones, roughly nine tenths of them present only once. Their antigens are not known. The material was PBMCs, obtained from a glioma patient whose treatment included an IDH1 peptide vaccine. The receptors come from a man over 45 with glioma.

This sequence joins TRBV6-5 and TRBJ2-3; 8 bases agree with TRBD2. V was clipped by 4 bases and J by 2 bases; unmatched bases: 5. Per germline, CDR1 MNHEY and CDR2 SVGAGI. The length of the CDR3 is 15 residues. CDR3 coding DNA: TGTGCCAGCAGTTCAGCGGGGGCCTTCACAGATACGCAGTATTTT. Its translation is CASSSAGAFTDTQYF.

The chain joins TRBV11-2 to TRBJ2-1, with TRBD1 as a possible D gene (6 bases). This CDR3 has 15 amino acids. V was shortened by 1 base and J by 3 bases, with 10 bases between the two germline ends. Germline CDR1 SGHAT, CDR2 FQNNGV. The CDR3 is CASSLVRGGYNEQFF. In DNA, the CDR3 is TGTGCCAGCAGCTTAGTGAGAGGGGGCTACAATGAGCAGTTCTTC.

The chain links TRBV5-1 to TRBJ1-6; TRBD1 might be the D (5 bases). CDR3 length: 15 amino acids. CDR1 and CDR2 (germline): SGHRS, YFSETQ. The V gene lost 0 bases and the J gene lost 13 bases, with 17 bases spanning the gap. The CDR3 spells CASSLDNPGGSPLHF. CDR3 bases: TGCGCCAGCAGCTTGGACAACCCCGGGGGGTCGCCCCTCCACTTT.

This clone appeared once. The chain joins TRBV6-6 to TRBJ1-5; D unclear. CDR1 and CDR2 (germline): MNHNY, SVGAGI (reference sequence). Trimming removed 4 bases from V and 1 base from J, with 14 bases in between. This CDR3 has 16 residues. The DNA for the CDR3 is TGTGCCAGCAGTTCCCTTGGGCGGAGGAGCAATCAGCCCCAGCATTTT. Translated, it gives CASSSLGRRSNQPQHF.

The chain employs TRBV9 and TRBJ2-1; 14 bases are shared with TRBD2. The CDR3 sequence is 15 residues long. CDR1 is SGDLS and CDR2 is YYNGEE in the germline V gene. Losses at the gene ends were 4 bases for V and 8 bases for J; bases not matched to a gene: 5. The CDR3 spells CASSQTSGRADEQFF. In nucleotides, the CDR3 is TGTGCCAGCAGCCAGACTAGCGGGAGGGCCGATGAGCAGTTCTTC.

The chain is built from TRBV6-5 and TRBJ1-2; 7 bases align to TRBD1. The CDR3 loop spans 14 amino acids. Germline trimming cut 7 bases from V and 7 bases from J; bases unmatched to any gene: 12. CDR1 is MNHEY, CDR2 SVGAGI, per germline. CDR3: CASTNRDRRSGYTF. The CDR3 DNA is TGTGCCAGCACTAACCGGGACAGACGGTCTGGCTACACCTTC.

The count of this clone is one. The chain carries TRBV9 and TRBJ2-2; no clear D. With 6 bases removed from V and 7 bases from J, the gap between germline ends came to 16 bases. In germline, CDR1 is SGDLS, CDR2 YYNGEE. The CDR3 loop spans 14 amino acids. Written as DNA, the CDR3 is TGTGCCAGCAAAATTCTCCCTGACGTCGGGGAGCTGTTTTTT. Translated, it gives CASKILPDVGELFF.

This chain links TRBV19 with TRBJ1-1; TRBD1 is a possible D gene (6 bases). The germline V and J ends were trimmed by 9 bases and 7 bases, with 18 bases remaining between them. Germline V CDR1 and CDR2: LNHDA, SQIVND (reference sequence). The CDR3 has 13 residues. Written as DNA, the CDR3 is TGTGCCAGCCAAGTACAGGGCAGTAATGAAGCTTTCTTT. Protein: CASQVQGSNEAFF.

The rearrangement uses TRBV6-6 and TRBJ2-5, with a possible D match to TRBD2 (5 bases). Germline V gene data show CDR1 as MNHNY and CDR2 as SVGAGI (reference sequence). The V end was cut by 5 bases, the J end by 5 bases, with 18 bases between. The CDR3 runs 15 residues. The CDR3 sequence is CASSHLSEAGETQYF. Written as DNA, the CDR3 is TGTGCCAGCAGTCATCTGTCGGAGGCCGGGGAGACCCAGTACTTC.

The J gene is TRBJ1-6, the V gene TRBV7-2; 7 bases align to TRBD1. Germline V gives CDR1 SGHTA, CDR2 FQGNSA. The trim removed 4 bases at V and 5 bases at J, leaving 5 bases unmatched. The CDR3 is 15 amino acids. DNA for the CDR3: TGTGCCAGCAGCTCGCAGACAGGGAATAATTCACCCCTCCACTTT. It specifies CASSSQTGNNSPLHF.

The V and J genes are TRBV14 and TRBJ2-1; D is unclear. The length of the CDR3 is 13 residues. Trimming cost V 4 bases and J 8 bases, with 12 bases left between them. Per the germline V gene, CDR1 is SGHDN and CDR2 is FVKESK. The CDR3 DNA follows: TGTGCCAGCAGCCGAATCCAACGGGATGAGCAGTTCTTC. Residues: CASSRIQRDEQFF.

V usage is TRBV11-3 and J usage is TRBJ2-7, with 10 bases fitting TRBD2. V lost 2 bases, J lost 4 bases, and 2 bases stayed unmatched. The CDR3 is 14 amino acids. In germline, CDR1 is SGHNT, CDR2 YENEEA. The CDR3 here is CASSLSTSGYEQYF. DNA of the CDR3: TGTGCCAGCAGCTTATCGACTAGCGGGTACGAGCAGTACTTC.

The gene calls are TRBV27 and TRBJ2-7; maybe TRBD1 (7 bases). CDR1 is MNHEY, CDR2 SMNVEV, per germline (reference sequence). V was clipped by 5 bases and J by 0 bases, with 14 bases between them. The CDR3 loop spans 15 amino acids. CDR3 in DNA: TGTGCCAGCAGTCGGGGAGGACAGGCCTCCTACGAGCAGTACTTC. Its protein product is CASSRGGQASYEQYF.

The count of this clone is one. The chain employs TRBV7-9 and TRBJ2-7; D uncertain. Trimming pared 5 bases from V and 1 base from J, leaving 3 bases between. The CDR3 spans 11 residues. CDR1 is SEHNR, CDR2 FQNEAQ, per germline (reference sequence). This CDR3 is CASSLSYEQYF. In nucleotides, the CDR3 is TGTGCCAGCAGCCTGTCCTACGAGCAGTACTTC. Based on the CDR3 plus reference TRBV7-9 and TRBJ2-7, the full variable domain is DTGVSQNPRHKITKRGQNVTFRCDPISEHNRLYWYRQTLGQGPEFLTYFQNEAQLEKSRLLSDRFSAERPKGSFSTLEIQRTEQGDSAMYLCASSLSYEQYFGPGTRLTVT.

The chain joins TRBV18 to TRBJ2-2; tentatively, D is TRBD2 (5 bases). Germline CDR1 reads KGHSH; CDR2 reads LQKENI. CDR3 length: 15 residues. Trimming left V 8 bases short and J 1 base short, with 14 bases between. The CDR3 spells CASGVIARNTGELFF. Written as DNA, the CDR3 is TGTGCCAGCGGGGTTATAGCGAGGAACACCGGGGAGCTGTTTTTT.

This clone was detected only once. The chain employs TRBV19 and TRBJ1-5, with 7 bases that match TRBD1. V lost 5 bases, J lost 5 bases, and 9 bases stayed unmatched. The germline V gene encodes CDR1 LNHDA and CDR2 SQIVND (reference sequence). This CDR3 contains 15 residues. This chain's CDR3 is CASSSPTTGDQPQHF. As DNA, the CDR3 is TGTGCCAGTAGTTCACCCACAACAGGGGATCAGCCCCAGCATTTT.

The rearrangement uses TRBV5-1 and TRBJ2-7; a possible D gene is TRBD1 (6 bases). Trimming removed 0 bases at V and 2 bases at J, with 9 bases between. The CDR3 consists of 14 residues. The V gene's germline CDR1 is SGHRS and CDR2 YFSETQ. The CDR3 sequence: CASSLADSAYEQYF. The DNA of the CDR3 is TGCGCCAGCAGCTTGGCGGACAGCGCCTACGAGCAGTACTTC.

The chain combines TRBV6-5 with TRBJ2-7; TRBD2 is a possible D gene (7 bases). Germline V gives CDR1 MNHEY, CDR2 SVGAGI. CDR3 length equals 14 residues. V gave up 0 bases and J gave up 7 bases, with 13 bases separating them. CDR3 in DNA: TGTGCCAGCAGTTACTCGGGGGGGACAACAGAGCAGTACTTC. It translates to CASSYSGGTTEQYF.

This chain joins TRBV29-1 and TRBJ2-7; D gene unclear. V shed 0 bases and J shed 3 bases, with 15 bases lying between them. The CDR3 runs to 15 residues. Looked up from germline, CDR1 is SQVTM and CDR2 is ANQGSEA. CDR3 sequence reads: CSVEDLRELGYEQYF. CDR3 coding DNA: TGCAGCGTTGAAGATCTAAGGGAACTGGGCTACGAGCAGTACTTC.

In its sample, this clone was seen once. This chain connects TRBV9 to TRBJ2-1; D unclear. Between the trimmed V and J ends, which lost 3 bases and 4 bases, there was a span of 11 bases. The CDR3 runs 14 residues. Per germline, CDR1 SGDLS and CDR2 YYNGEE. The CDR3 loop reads CASSAPGVYNEQFF. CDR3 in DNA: TGTGCCAGCAGCGCCCCAGGAGTGTACAATGAGCAGTTCTTC.

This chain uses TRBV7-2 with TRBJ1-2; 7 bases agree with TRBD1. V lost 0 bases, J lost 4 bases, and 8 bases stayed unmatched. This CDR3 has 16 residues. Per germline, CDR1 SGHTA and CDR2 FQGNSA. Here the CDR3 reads CASSLARNRGSYGYTF. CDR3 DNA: TGTGCCAGCAGCTTAGCCAGGAACAGGGGTTCCTATGGCTACACCTTC.

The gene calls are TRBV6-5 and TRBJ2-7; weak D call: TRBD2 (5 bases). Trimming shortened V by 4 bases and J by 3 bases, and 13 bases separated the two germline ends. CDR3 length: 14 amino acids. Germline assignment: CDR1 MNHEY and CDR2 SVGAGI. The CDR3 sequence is CASSSPGEFYEQYF. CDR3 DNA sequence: TGTGCCAGCAGTTCCCCCGGGGAATTCTACGAGCAGTACTTC.

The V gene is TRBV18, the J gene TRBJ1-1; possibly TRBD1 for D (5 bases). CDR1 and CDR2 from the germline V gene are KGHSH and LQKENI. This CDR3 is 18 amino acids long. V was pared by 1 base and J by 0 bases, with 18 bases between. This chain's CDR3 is CASSPRLSQGIMNTEAFF. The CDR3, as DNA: TGTGCCAGCTCACCACGGTTATCGCAGGGAATCATGAACACTGAAGCTTTCTTT.

The CDR3 loop reads CASIFSWGGNIQYF. The DNA for the CDR3 is TGTGCCAGCATCTTTAGTTGGGGTGGGAACATTCAGTACTTC. V and J are TRBV27 and TRBJ2-4; D remains ambiguous. CDR3 size: 14 residues. Germline V gives CDR1 MNHEY, CDR2 SMNVEV (reference sequence). Trimming took off 7 bases at V and 7 bases at J, with 17 bases between the two ends.

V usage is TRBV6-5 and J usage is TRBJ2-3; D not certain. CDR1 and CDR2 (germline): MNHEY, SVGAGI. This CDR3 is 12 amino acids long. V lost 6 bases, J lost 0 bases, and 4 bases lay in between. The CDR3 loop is CASRGSTDTQYF. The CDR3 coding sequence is TGTGCCAGCAGAGGTAGCACAGATACGCAGTATTTT.

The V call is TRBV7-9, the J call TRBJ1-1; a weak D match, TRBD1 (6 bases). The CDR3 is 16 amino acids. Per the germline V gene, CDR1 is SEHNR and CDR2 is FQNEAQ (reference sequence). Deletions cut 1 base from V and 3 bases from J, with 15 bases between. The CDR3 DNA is TGTGCCAGCAGCTTAGAGGAACAGGGTGGTGACACTGAAGCTTTCTTT. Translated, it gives CASSLEEQGGDTEAFF.

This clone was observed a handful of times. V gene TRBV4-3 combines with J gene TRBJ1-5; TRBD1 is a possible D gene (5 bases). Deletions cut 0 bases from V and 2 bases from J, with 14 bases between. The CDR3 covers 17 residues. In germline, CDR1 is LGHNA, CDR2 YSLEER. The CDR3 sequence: CASSQDPGQGGNQPQHF. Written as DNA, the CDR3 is TGCGCCAGCAGCCAAGATCCCGGGCAGGGCGGCAATCAGCCCCAGCATTTT.

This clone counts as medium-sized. CDR3 nucleotides: TGTGCCAGCAGTGGCCCGGGACGGAATAATGAAAAACTGTTTTTT. Protein product: CASSGPGRNNEKLFF. The chain couples TRBV2 to TRBJ1-4; tentatively, D is TRBD1 (5 bases). This CDR3 is built from 15 residues. V gave up 4 bases and J gave up 4 bases, with 13 bases separating them. Germline CDR1 SNHLY, CDR2 FYNNEI.